These 30 T cell receptor beta chains share one sample of origin, sequenced in a study of long-term antiretroviral therapy in people with HIV. An immunoSEQ assay, version v3.0, was performed at survey level. The protocol was immunoSEQ multiplex PCR, while the TCRdb copy is restricted to in-frame clones and leaves out a portion. The sample consists of 9,500 to 15,000 clones, 82% of them appearing once. This specimen was unsorted PBMCs, taken 8 to 8.5 years after starting antiretroviral therapy. The receptors were sampled from a man aged 50 to 59 with HIV.

The rearrangement joins TRBV4-1 to TRBJ2-1; 9 nucleotides agree with TRBD1. Looked up from germline, CDR1 is MGHRA and CDR2 is YSYEKL. CDR3 length: 17 residues. V was pared by 0 bases and J by 2 bases, with 5 bases of the junction left unmatched. The CDR3 nucleotides are TGCGCCAGCAGCCAAGATGCGGACAGGGGACCCTACAATGAGCAGTTCTTC. As protein: CASSQDADRGPYNEQFF.

The chain links TRBV6-4 to TRBJ1-1; D is unclear. This CDR3 is built from 14 residues. The germline V gene has CDR1 MRHNA and CDR2 SNTAGT. The V end was cut by 1 base, the J end by 3 bases, with 9 bases between. CDR3 DNA: TGTGCCAGCAGTGACTGGCCCGGAGACACTGAAGCTTTCTTT. This gives the protein CASSDWPGDTEAFF.

Here the CDR3 reads CASTYWGGRDEQYF. CDR3 DNA sequence: TGTGCCAGCACCTACTGGGGGGGGCGGGACGAGCAGTACTTC. The V call is TRBV5-4, the J call TRBJ2-7; perhaps TRBD2 as D (7 bases). Deletions cut 6 bases from V and 5 bases from J, with 18 bases between. From germline, CDR1 is SGHNT and CDR2 YYREEE (reference sequence). The CDR3 is 14 residues long.

This chain uses TRBV9 with TRBJ2-5; weak D call: TRBD2 (7 bases). Trimming cost V 7 bases and J 5 bases, with 12 bases left between them. The CDR3 loop spans 12 amino acids. Germline CDR1 SGDLS, CDR2 YYNGEE. Written as DNA, the CDR3 is TGTGCCAGCGGGGGGGCTGAGGAGACCCAGTACTTC. Protein: CASGGAEETQYF.

The chain links TRBV9 to TRBJ2-5, with 9 bases that match TRBD2. Unmatched junction bases numbered 2, after V lost 4 bases and J lost 4 bases. CDR1 is SGDLS, CDR2 YYNGEE, per germline. The CDR3 spans 13 residues. The CDR3 DNA sequence: TGTGCCAGCAGCTCTAGCGGGGCAGAGACCCAGTACTTC. This translates into CASSSSGAETQYF.

This clone was recorded a few times. The chain carries TRBV4-1 and TRBJ2-1; TRBD2 matches at 12 bases. The CDR3 extends over 20 amino acids. The germline V gene encodes CDR1 MGHRA and CDR2 YSYEKL. Trimming cost V 1 base and J 6 bases; bases outside gene matches: 16. In nucleotides, the CDR3 is TGCGCCAGCAGCCAAGGGAGGCTAGCGGGGGGGCCCTTTTGGGTCAATGAGCAGTTCTTC. Its translation: CASSQGRLAGGPFWVNEQFF.

CDR3 amino acids: CASRSSQMNTGELFF. The CDR3, as DNA: TGTGCCAGCAGGAGTAGCCAAATGAACACCGGGGAGCTGTTTTTT. The rearrangement uses TRBV27 and TRBJ2-2; D remains ambiguous. The ends were cut back, 6 bases at V and 1 base at J, with 12 bases in the middle. The CDR3 is 15 amino acids. CDR1 MNHEY and CDR2 SMNVEV come from the germline V gene (reference sequence).

The V call is TRBV6-1, the J call TRBJ1-1; D gene ambiguous. This CDR3 has 11 amino acids. The germline V gene has CDR1 MNHNS and CDR2 SASEGT. V lost 5 bases and J lost 6, with 7 bases in between. CDR3 residues: CASSTAPEAFF. DNA for the CDR3: TGTGCCAGCAGTACAGCCCCTGAAGCTTTCTTT.

The chain employs TRBV7-8 and TRBJ1-5; D might be TRBD1 (5 bases). Germline CDR1 is SGHVS and CDR2 is FQNEAQ. The CDR3 is made up of 16 amino acids. Deletions cut 1 base from V and 1 base from J, with 11 bases between. CDR3 sequence (DNA): TGTGCCAGCAGCTTAGGAAGACAGTTGAGCAATCAGCCCCAGCATTTT. It encodes CASSLGRQLSNQPQHF.

The chain has TRBV9 and TRBJ2-2; no definite D call. CDR1 and CDR2 from the germline V gene are SGDLS and YYNGEE. Trimming stripped 1 base from V and 7 bases from J, with 14 bases between. The CDR3 is made up of 15 amino acids. The CDR3 nucleotides are TGTGCCAGCAGCGTAAACCCCTCGGGTGACGGGGAGCTGTTTTTT. The encoded protein is CASSVNPSGDGELFF.

This clone was seen once. The chain uses TRBV9 and TRBJ1-2, with a possible D match to TRBD1 (5 bases). The germline CDR1 and CDR2 sequences are SGDLS and YYNGEE. There are 16 residues in the CDR3. The V gene lost 5 bases and the J gene lost 4 bases, with 21 bases spanning the gap. CDR3 nucleotide sequence: TGTGCCAGCAGTGACGCTATGACAGCAACGATCTATGGCTACACCTTC. Protein: CASSDAMTATIYGYTF.

The J gene is TRBJ2-5, the V gene TRBV7-9; 11 bases fit TRBD2. The germline gives CDR1 SEHNR, CDR2 FQNEAQ (reference sequence). The CDR3 spans 16 residues. With 5 bases clipped from V and 0 bases from J, the junction kept 5 bases outside the gene matches. CDR3 coding DNA: TGTGCCAGCAGCCCCGGACTAGCGGGCTACCAAGAGACCCAGTACTTC. Translated, it gives CASSPGLAGYQETQYF.

The chain has TRBV19 and TRBJ2-7; TRBD1 aligns across 7 bases. The V segment lost 5 bases and the J segment 0 bases; nucleotides outside the gene matches: 7. CDR3 size: 15 residues. The germline gives CDR1 LNHDA, CDR2 SQIVND (reference sequence). In DNA, the CDR3 is TGTGCCAGTAGTTTTTTACAGGGGCCCTCCTACGAGCAGTACTTC. The encoded protein is CASSFLQGPSYEQYF.

The rearrangement uses TRBV4-1 and TRBJ1-4, with 7 bases lining up with TRBD1. The CDR3 consists of 16 residues. The ends lost 4 bases at V and 1 base at J; junction bases unmatched: 6. From germline, CDR1 is MGHRA and CDR2 YSYEKL. The CDR3 coding sequence is TGCGCCAGCAGCCGTTACCCAGGGGGAACTAATGAAAAACTGTTTTTT. As protein: CASSRYPGGTNEKLFF.

The rearrangement joins TRBV30 to TRBJ1-1; a weak D match, TRBD1 (5 bases). The CDR3 contains 14 residues. Trimming shortened V by 2 bases and J by 3 bases, and 13 bases separated the two germline ends. Germline-derived CDR1 and CDR2 are GTSNPN and SVGIG (reference sequence). CDR3 nucleotides: TGTGCCTGGAGTATAATGACGGGGGACACTGAAGCTTTCTTT. Its translation: CAWSIMTGDTEAFF.

The chain employs TRBV27 and TRBJ2-1, with D tentatively TRBD1 (6 bases). Germline assignment: CDR1 MNHEY and CDR2 SMNVEV (reference sequence). With 5 bases removed from V and 6 bases from J, the gap between germline ends came to 17 bases. The CDR3 extends over 15 amino acids. CDR3 residues: CASSPVAGAFNEQFF. Written as DNA, the CDR3 is TGTGCCAGCAGTCCAGTGGCAGGGGCCTTCAATGAGCAGTTCTTC.

This chain links TRBV6-1 with TRBJ2-7; D ambiguous. V was trimmed by 6 bases and J by 3 bases, leaving 6 bases between them. The V gene's germline CDR1 is MNHNS and CDR2 SASEGT. The CDR3 is 11 residues long. The CDR3 here is CASSLGYEQYF. The CDR3 DNA follows: TGTGCCAGCAGCTTAGGCTACGAGCAGTACTTC.

This clone was counted only a few times. The chain links TRBV19 to TRBJ1-2; D remains ambiguous. Trimming removed 7 bases from V and 2 bases from J, with 20 bases in between. The CDR3 is 16 residues long. Germline V gene sequence: CDR1 LNHDA, CDR2 SQIVND (reference sequence). This chain's CDR3 is CASTPAEAGRNYGYTF. The CDR3 DNA reads as TGTGCCAGTACCCCGGCGGAGGCGGGCAGGAACTATGGCTACACCTTC.

The rearrangement links TRBV13 to TRBJ1-5; 11 bases map to TRBD1. Germline CDR1 PRHDT, CDR2 FYEKMQ (reference sequence). The CDR3 loop spans 16 amino acids. Trimming took 3 bases from V and 3 from J; bases not matched to a gene: 4. CDR3 region: CASSFGTGGFNQPQHF. DNA of the CDR3: TGTGCCAGCAGCTTCGGGACAGGGGGTTTCAATCAGCCCCAGCATTTT.

The chain links TRBV12-5 to TRBJ2-7; D possibly corresponds to TRBD2 (5 bases). Germline CDR1 and CDR2: LGHNT and FRNRAP. Deletions cut 6 bases from V and 1 base from J, with 16 bases between. The CDR3 is 15 amino acids. The CDR3 nucleotides are TGTGCTAGTGGCCCTGGGAGAGGGAGTTCCTACGAGCAGTACTTC. Its translation: CASGPGRGSSYEQYF. Full variable domain (remainder filled in from reference TRBV12-5 and TRBJ2-7): DARVTQTPRHKVTEMGQEVTMRCQPILGHNTVFWYRQTMMQGLELLAYFRNRAPLDDSGMPKDRFSAEMPDATLATLKIQPSEPRDSAVYFCASGPGRGSSYEQYFGPGTRLTVT.

The rearrangement joins TRBV7-9 to TRBJ1-4; D not certain. The CDR3 is made up of 12 amino acids. With 7 bases removed from V and 4 bases from J, the gap between germline ends came to 7 bases. Germline CDR1 SEHNR, CDR2 FQNEAQ (reference sequence). CDR3 sequence (DNA): TGTGCCAGCACGGACTTTAATGAAAAACTGTTTTTT. Protein sequence: CASTDFNEKLFF.

This clone turned up a few times. J is TRBJ2-3 and V is TRBV4-1; 7 bases match TRBD1. V was pared by 1 base and J by 0 bases, with 7 bases of the junction left unmatched. The germline V gene has CDR1 MGHRA and CDR2 YSYEKL. The CDR3 is 17 amino acids. The CDR3 loop is CASSQGEGGLSTDTQYF. CDR3 in DNA: TGCGCCAGCAGCCAAGGGGAAGGGGGCCTAAGCACAGATACGCAGTATTTT.

The chain is built from TRBV7-9 and TRBJ1-2; tentatively, D is TRBD1 (5 bases). The CDR3 spans 13 residues. Germline CDR1 is SEHNR and CDR2 is FQNEAQ (reference sequence). V lost 0 bases to trimming and J lost 6 bases, with 8 bases between them. The CDR3 sequence: CASSLAWGDGYTF. CDR3 nucleotides: TGTGCCAGCAGCTTAGCGTGGGGGGATGGCTACACCTTC. The complete variable domain, with remaining parts taken from reference TRBV7-9 and TRBJ1-2, reads DTGVSQNPRHKITKRGQNVTFRCDPISEHNRLYWYRQTLGQGPEFLTYFQNEAQLEKSRLLSDRFSAERPKGSFSTLEIQRTEQGDSAMYLCASSLAWGDGYTFGSGTRLTVV.

V gene TRBV25-1 combines with J gene TRBJ2-7, with 10 bases identical to TRBD2. V dropped 7 bases and J dropped 2; count of bases not matched to a gene: 2. The length of the CDR3 is 13 residues. Germline V gene sequence: CDR1 MGHDK, CDR2 SYGVNS. CDR3: CASTSGGAYEQYF. The CDR3 nucleotides are TGTGCCAGCACAAGCGGGGGGGCCTACGAGCAGTACTTC.

CDR3 loop: CASSVGAGPSTDTQYF. CDR3 coding DNA: TGTGCCAGCAGCGTAGGGGCTGGACCTAGCACAGATACGCAGTATTTT. The J gene is TRBJ2-3, the V gene TRBV9; no clear D gene. The V gene lost 0 bases and the J gene lost 0 bases, with 11 bases spanning the gap. The CDR3 has 16 residues. Germline CDR1 and CDR2: SGDLS and YYNGEE.

This rearrangement joins TRBV7-9 to TRBJ2-1; no definite D call. There are 16 residues in the CDR3. Germline CDR1 SEHNR, CDR2 FQNEAQ (reference sequence). The V end lost 5 bases, the J end lost 0 bases, and 14 bases lay between the germline ends. The CDR3 loop reads CASSPYAASSYNEQFF. For the CDR3, the DNA is TGTGCCAGCAGCCCCTACGCCGCCAGCTCCTACAATGAGCAGTTCTTC. The whole variable domain, remainder taken from reference TRBV7-9 and TRBJ2-1, is DTGVSQNPRHKITKRGQNVTFRCDPISEHNRLYWYRQTLGQGPEFLTYFQNEAQLEKSRLLSDRFSAERPKGSFSTLEIQRTEQGDSAMYLCASSPYAASSYNEQFFGPGTRLTVL.

The CDR3 sequence is CASSPLWEGGTEAFF. For the CDR3, the DNA is TGTGCCAGTAGTCCGCTCTGGGAGGGGGGCACTGAAGCTTTCTTT. This sequence joins TRBV19 and TRBJ1-1; possible D gene TRBD1, 6 bases. This CDR3 contains 15 residues. Germline CDR1 reads LNHDA; CDR2 reads SQIVND (reference sequence). Trimming took off 5 bases at V and 4 bases at J, with 17 bases between the two ends.

V is TRBV9 and J is TRBJ2-1; a weak D match, TRBD1 (6 bases). V shed 4 bases and J shed 7 bases, with 12 bases lying between them. Germline V gene data show CDR1 as SGDLS and CDR2 as YYNGEE. This CDR3 comprises 13 residues. CDR3 sequence: CASSPWTENEQFF. CDR3 in DNA: TGTGCCAGCAGCCCCTGGACAGAGAATGAGCAGTTCTTC. The full variable domain, rest sourced from reference TRBV9 and TRBJ2-1, is DSGVTQTPKHLITATGQRVTLRCSPRSGDLSVYWYQQSLDQGLQFLIQYYNGEERAKGNILERFSAQQFPDLHSELNLSSLELGDSALYFCASSPWTENEQFFGPGTRLTVL.

This sequence joins TRBV5-6 and TRBJ1-2; D gene uncertain. V lost 0 bases and J lost 0, with 9 bases in between. Looked up from germline, CDR1 is SGHDT and CDR2 is YYEEEE. The CDR3 runs 15 residues. DNA of the CDR3: TGTGCCAGCAGCTTGGACGGGGAAGCTAACTATGGCTACACCTTC. It translates to CASSLDGEANYGYTF.

The chain carries TRBV30 and TRBJ1-4, with 11 bases lining up with TRBD1. The CDR3 sequence is 15 residues long. Germline assignment: CDR1 GTSNPN and CDR2 SVGIG (reference sequence). V gave up 2 bases and J gave up 7 bases; unmatched junction bases: 6. The CDR3 spells CAWSYGTGGGEKLFF. As DNA, the CDR3 is TGTGCCTGGAGTTACGGGACAGGGGGAGGTGAAAAACTGTTTTTT.